Shown below are 15 T cell receptor beta chains from a single sample sequenced in a study of cytomegalovirus exposure and HLA in healthy donors. The PCR was carried out with 60 Vbeta primers and 13 Jbeta primers. The data were produced by immunoSEQ multiplex PCR, yet TCRdb's version contains in-frame clones alone and is incomplete. Of some 180,000 clones listed, roughly 74% are singletons. Sequenced input: PBMCs. These receptors were collected from a woman aged 30 to 39 in good health and CMV-seronegative.

The chain has TRBV7-2 and TRBJ2-1; 11 bases align to TRBD2. Trimming cost V 6 bases and J 4 bases; bases outside gene matches: 5. The length of the CDR3 is 15 residues. The germline gives CDR1 SGHTA, CDR2 FQGNSA. As DNA, the CDR3 is TGTGCCAGCAGTACACTAGCGGGAGAGTACAATGAGCAGTTCTTC. Translating it yields CASSTLAGEYNEQFF.

The V gene is TRBV19, the J gene TRBJ1-2, with D perhaps TRBD1 (6 bases). V lost 10 bases and J 8 bases, leaving 20 bases between the germline ends. Germline V gene lookup returns CDR1 LNHDA and CDR2 SQIVND (reference sequence). The CDR3 has 13 residues. As DNA, the CDR3 is TGTGCCACCACCCGAACAGGGATCGGCGGCTACACCTTC. This gives the protein CATTRTGIGGYTF.

In its sample, this clone was seen once. This rearrangement joins TRBV5-1 to TRBJ2-7, with D tentatively TRBD2 (5 bases). CDR1 and CDR2 from the germline V gene are SGHRS and YFSETQ. This CDR3 contains 15 residues. The V end was cut by 4 bases, the J end by 5 bases, with 19 bases between. Here the CDR3 DNA reads TGCGCCAGCAGCCCCAACGGACTGGCCTCGGACGAGCAGTACTTC. It translates to CASSPNGLASDEQYF. The full variable domain, completed using reference TRBV5-1 and TRBJ2-7, is KAGVTQTPRYLIKTRGQQVTLSCSPISGHRSVSWYQQTPGQGLQFLFEYFSETQRNKGNFPGRFSGRQFSNSRSEMNVSTLELGDSALYLCASSPNGLASDEQYFGPGTRLTVT.

The V gene is TRBV30, the J gene TRBJ1-4; D is undetermined. The CDR3 covers 14 residues. Germline assignment: CDR1 GTSNPN and CDR2 SVGIG (reference sequence). The V and J ends lost 0 bases and 7 bases respectively, with 12 bases between them. CDR3 sequence reads: CAWSVRREGEKLFF. The CDR3 nucleotides are TGTGCCTGGAGTGTGAGAAGGGAGGGTGAAAAACTGTTTTTT.

In DNA, the CDR3 is TGTGCCAGCTCACCTAACCCGGGACAGGAAAACACTGAAGCTTTCTTT. It encodes CASSPNPGQENTEAFF. The chain couples TRBV18 to TRBJ1-1; 8 bases map to TRBD1. The CDR3 runs to 16 residues. With V trimmed by 3 bases and J by 2 bases, 8 bases remained unmatched. Germline V lookup: CDR1 KGHSH, CDR2 LQKENI.

The rearrangement joins TRBV7-2 to TRBJ2-1; perhaps TRBD2 as D (6 bases). Germline assignment: CDR1 SGHTA and CDR2 FQGNSA. Trimming removed 1 base at V and 1 base at J, with 14 bases between. CDR3 size: 17 residues. The CDR3 region is CASSLVGGAYSYNEQFF. The CDR3 coding sequence is TGTGCCAGCAGCTTAGTAGGCGGGGCTTATTCCTACAATGAGCAGTTCTTC.

This chain joins TRBV4-1 and TRBJ2-2, with a weak D call TRBD1 (6 bases). V dropped 3 bases and J dropped 3 bases, with 14 bases sitting between them. There are 16 residues in the CDR3. Germline V lookup: CDR1 MGHRA, CDR2 YSYEKL. CDR3 region: CASSQNPGQDTGELFF. The CDR3 DNA reads TGCGCCAGCAGCCAGAACCCGGGACAAGACACCGGGGAGCTGTTTTTT.

This chain links TRBV5-4 with TRBJ1-1, with D uncertain. The V and J ends lost 2 bases and 2 bases respectively, with 10 bases between them. This CDR3 region has 14 residues. Looked up from germline, CDR1 is SGHNT and CDR2 is YYREEE (reference sequence). The CDR3 DNA is TGTGCCAGCAGCTTCTCTTCAGGAAACACTGAAGCTTTCTTT. It is translated as CASSFSSGNTEAFF.

V gene TRBV5-1 combines with J gene TRBJ2-1, with 8 bases identical to TRBD2. Losses at the gene ends were 1 base for V and 6 bases for J; bases not matched to a gene: 6. Germline-derived CDR1 and CDR2 are SGHRS and YFSETQ. This CDR3 contains 15 residues. The CDR3, as DNA: TGCGCCAGCAGCTTGCGACTAGCGATGGTCAATGAGCAGTTCTTC. Encoded protein: CASSLRLAMVNEQFF.

This clone was detected a few times. This chain uses TRBV5-6 with TRBJ2-2; 8 bases are a match to TRBD2. V dropped 0 bases and J dropped 4; count of bases not matched to a gene: 5. This CDR3 has 16 residues. Germline CDR1 reads SGHDT; CDR2 reads YYEEEE. The CDR3 reads CASSLGPGGVTGELFF. CDR3 coding DNA: TGTGCCAGCAGCTTGGGCCCGGGGGGGGTCACCGGGGAGCTGTTTTTT.

CDR3 protein: CASSHQGKSNYGYTF. DNA for the CDR3: TGCGCCAGCAGCCACCAGGGGAAGAGTAACTATGGCTACACCTTC. The gene calls are TRBV4-1 and TRBJ1-2; D possibly corresponds to TRBD1 (6 bases). The CDR3 length is 15 residues. In germline, CDR1 is MGHRA, CDR2 YSYEKL. V was shortened by 3 bases and J by 1 base, with 12 bases between the two germline ends.

V usage is TRBV5-1 and J usage is TRBJ2-5; TRBD2 aligns across 8 bases. V lost 0 bases to trimming and J lost 4 bases; unmatched junction nucleotides: 2. Germline CDR1 SGHRS, CDR2 YFSETQ. The length of the CDR3 is 14 residues. CDR3 sequence: CASSLGGGPETQYF. CDR3 nucleotide sequence: TGCGCCAGCAGCTTGGGCGGGGGGCCAGAGACCCAGTACTTC.

This clone came up once. The chain couples TRBV7-2 to TRBJ1-1; the match to TRBD1 covers 7 bases. Germline V CDR1 and CDR2: SGHTA, FQGNSA. Germline trimming cut 7 bases from V and 2 bases from J; bases unmatched to any gene: 7. This CDR3 is built from 14 residues. CDR3 sequence reads: CASTYRGENTEAFF. Here the CDR3 DNA reads TGTGCCAGCACCTACAGGGGTGAAAACACTGAAGCTTTCTTT.

This clone has only a few counts. The CDR3 bases are TGTGCCAGCAGTGAACTGGCGGGAGACGATACCGGGGAGCTGTTTTTT. Residues: CASSELAGDDTGELFF. The chain is built from TRBV6-1 and TRBJ2-2; 7 nucleotides align to TRBD2. This CDR3 has 16 amino acids. V gave up 2 bases and J gave up 5 bases; unmatched junction bases: 8. The germline V gene has CDR1 MNHNS and CDR2 SASEGT.

There are a few counts of this clone. The rearrangement links TRBV5-4 to TRBJ2-3; 11 nucleotides align to TRBD1. J was trimmed by 5 bases and V by 2 bases; bases with no gene match: 4. Germline V CDR1 and CDR2: SGHNT, YYREEE (reference sequence). The CDR3 totals 15 residues. CDR3: CASSLWTGGQDTQYF. The CDR3 DNA is TGTGCCAGCAGCTTATGGACAGGGGGCCAAGATACGCAGTATTTT.